These 29 T cell receptor beta chains came from one sample sequenced in a study of blood T cells in healthy people across ages. Combining a sample-barcoded 5' primer with a J-beta primer mix, a second PCR ran for roughly 7 to 12 cycles. Each CDR3 protein gets one entry after TCRdb re-called the 5' RACE reads with MiXCR. This sample has approximately 810,000 distinct CDR3 sequences, with 29% found just once. The sequenced sample consisted of blood. All receptors come from a woman older than 75 in good health.

This clonotype was counted many times. The genes are TRBV5-6 and TRBJ2-3; D gene ambiguous. The V end lost 1 base, the J end lost 7 bases, and 4 bases lay between the germline ends. The germline CDR1 and CDR2 sequences are SGHDT and YYEEEE. This CDR3 region has 11 residues. The CDR3 region is CASSLLNTQYF. For the CDR3, the DNA is TGTGCCAGCAGCTTGCTTAATACGCAGTATTTT.

Regarding this clonotype: A much more abundant neighbour one base away suggests this may be a read error. V gene TRBV3-1 combines with J gene TRBJ2-1, with D perhaps given as TRBD1 or TRBD2 (6 bases each). The CDR3 loop spans 18 amino acids. With 4 bases removed from V and 0 bases from J, the gap between germline ends came to 19 bases. Germline-derived CDR1 and CDR2 are LGHDT and YNNKEL (reference sequence). The chain's CDR3 is CASSLRGLVPSSYNEQFF. CDR3 sequence (DNA): TGTGCCAGCAGCCTCCGGGGGCTCGTCCCGAGCTCCTACAATGAGCAGTTCTTC.

This clonotype was picked up many times. The V gene is TRBV7-2, the J gene TRBJ1-5, with 7 bases aligning to TRBD1. CDR1 and CDR2 (germline): SGHTA, FQGNSA. The CDR3 spans 16 residues. J was trimmed by 0 bases and V by 3 bases; bases with no gene match: 5. This CDR3 reads CASSLKGASSNQPQHF. CDR3 bases: TGTGCCAGCAGCTTGAAGGGGGCTTCTAGCAATCAGCCCCAGCATTTT.

This clonotype was seen a few times. A much larger clone lies one base from this, so it may be a read error. The chain is built from TRBV5-1 and TRBJ2-1; either TRBD1 or TRBD2 may supply D (5 bases each). V lost 3 bases to trimming and J lost 2 bases, with 12 bases between them. The CDR3 extends over 15 amino acids. From germline, CDR1 is SGHRS and CDR2 YFSETQ. The CDR3, as DNA: TGCGCCAGCAGCTACGAGGGACCTGCCTACAATGAGCAGTTCTTC. Translated: CASSYEGPAYNEQFF.

The chain is built from TRBV28 and TRBJ1-2; unclear D gene. V lost 7 bases, J lost 8 bases, and 11 bases lay in between. The CDR3 loop spans 11 amino acids. Germline lookup yields CDR1 MDHEN and CDR2 SYDVKM. The DNA for the CDR3 is TGTGCCAGCAACGGGGTGCGGGGCTACACCTTC. Amino acid sequence: CASNGVRGYTF.

To note about this clonotype: A clone one base away is much larger, so this may be a read error. V is TRBV7-2 and J is TRBJ2-3; 10 nucleotides agree with TRBD2. The CDR3 has 13 amino acids. Germline V gives CDR1 SGHTA, CDR2 FQGNSA. The CDR3 here is CVSGGAPTDTQYF. In DNA form, the CDR3 reads TGTGTCAGCGGGGGGGCCCCCACAGATACGCAGTATTTT.

At least ten counts were recorded for this clonotype. The chain uses TRBV7-8 and TRBJ1-1; the D gene is possibly TRBD1 (5 bases). CDR1 and CDR2 (germline): SGHVS, FQNEAQ. V was clipped by 3 bases and J by 6 bases, with 11 bases between them. The CDR3 spans 13 residues. The CDR3 sequence: CASSFDRRAEAFF. CDR3 coding DNA: TGTGCCAGCAGCTTCGACCGCAGGGCTGAAGCTTTCTTT. Filled out from reference TRBV7-8 and TRBJ1-1, the complete variable domain reads GAGVSQSPRYKVAKRGQDVALRCDPISGHVSLFWYQQALGQGPEFLTYFQNEAQLDKSGLPSDRFFAERPEGSVSTLKIQRTQQEDSAVYLCASSFDRRAEAFFGQGTRLTVV.

This clonotype was detected once. The V and J genes are TRBV3-1 and TRBJ2-7; the match to TRBD1 covers 7 bases. Germline-derived CDR1 and CDR2 are LGHDT and YNNKEL (reference sequence). Trimming at V came to 5 bases and at J to 4 bases, leaving 11 bases not matched to a gene. CDR3 length: 15 amino acids. CDR3 DNA: TGTGCCAGCAGCTTGGGGCCAGGGGGACCTTACGAGCAGTACTTC. This sequence encodes CASSLGPGGPYEQYF.

Only one count was recorded for this clonotype. The chain has TRBV7-3 and TRBJ2-3; 8 nucleotides align to TRBD2. Germline V CDR1 and CDR2: SGHTA, FQGTGA. Trimming at V came to 5 bases and at J to 3 bases, leaving 7 bases not matched to a gene. The CDR3 consists of 15 residues. In DNA, the CDR3 is TGTGCCAGCAGCACACTAGCGGCGGGAACAGATACGCAGTATTTT. Amino acid sequence: CASSTLAAGTDTQYF. The complete variable domain, with remaining parts taken from reference TRBV7-3 and TRBJ2-3, reads GAGVSQTPSNKVTEKGKYVELRCDPISGHTALYWYRQSLGQGPEFLIYFQGTGAADDSGLPNDRFFAVRPEGSVSTLKIQRTERGDSAVYLCASSTLAAGTDTQYFGPGTRLTVL.

This clonotype was recorded many times. The V and J genes are TRBV10-3 and TRBJ1-2, with TRBD1 identical over 8 bases. With 5 bases clipped from V and 7 bases from J, the junction kept 12 bases outside the gene matches. The CDR3 has 15 amino acids. Per the germline V gene, CDR1 is ENHRY and CDR2 is SYGVKD. The CDR3 loop is CAISPGRDRPGGYTF. The CDR3 region has the DNA TGTGCCATCAGTCCAGGCCGGGACAGGCCTGGTGGCTACACCTTC.

This clonotype was counted ten times or more. The chain has TRBV29-1 and TRBJ2-3; D uncertain. The CDR3 length is 13 residues. The V end was cut by 6 bases, the J end by 1 base, with 11 bases between. Germline V lookup: CDR1 SQVTM, CDR2 ANQGSEA. The CDR3 coding sequence is TGCAGCGTGGCCCTGGTAGGCACAGATACGCAGTATTTT. Residues: CSVALVGTDTQYF.

This clonotype occurred many times. The gene calls are TRBV5-1 and TRBJ1-1; D is unresolved. The V gene's germline CDR1 is SGHRS and CDR2 YFSETQ. The CDR3 runs to 13 residues. Trimming pared 7 bases from V and 0 bases from J, leaving 10 bases between. CDR3 nucleotides: TGCGCCAGCCGCCGAATGCTGAACACTGAAGCTTTCTTT. It specifies CASRRMLNTEAFF.

In this sample, this clonotype turned up many times. The chain uses TRBV20-1 and TRBJ1-2; tentatively, D is TRBD1 (6 bases). V lost 2 bases, J lost 8 bases, and 12 bases lay in between. Per the germline V gene, CDR1 is DFQATT and CDR2 is SNEGSKA (reference sequence). This CDR3 is 12 amino acids long. In DNA, the CDR3 is TGCAGTGCTAGACCGGGACAAGGCGGCTACACCTTC. Its translation: CSARPGQGGYTF.

The V and J genes are TRBV7-2 and TRBJ1-2; D possibly corresponds to TRBD1 (6 bases). The CDR3 spans 12 residues. The germline V gene has CDR1 SGHTA and CDR2 FQGNSA. V was trimmed by 6 bases and J by 4 bases, leaving 9 bases between them. The CDR3 spells CASRGAGYGYTF. In DNA form, the CDR3 reads TGTGCCAGCAGGGGGGCGGGCTATGGCTACACCTTC.

This clonotype came up a few times. This sequence may be a read error, since a much larger clone differs from it by one base. This chain uses TRBV5-1 with TRBJ2-5; D may be TRBD1 or TRBD2 (5 bases each). With 4 bases removed from V and 11 bases from J, the gap between germline ends came to 48 bases. The CDR3 length is 23 residues. The V gene's germline CDR1 is SGHRS and CDR2 YFSETQ. CDR3 bases: TGCGCCAGCAGCGGGAACAGGCGTGGGGCCGCTCGGGGTATTAACCAACTCTACAATGAGCAGTACTTC. The encoded protein is CASSGNRRGAARGINQLYNEQYF.

Of note for this clonotype: A much larger clonotype is one base distant, so this may be a read error. This rearrangement joins TRBV6-2 or TRBV6-3 to TRBJ1-6; unclear D gene. Germline V CDR1 and CDR2: MNHEY, SVGEGT. The germline V and J ends were trimmed by 6 bases and 15 bases, with 12 bases remaining between them. This CDR3 is 11 amino acids long. The CDR3 loop reads CASSSRPLLHF. The CDR3 DNA reads TGTGCCAGCAGCTCCAGGCCACTCCTCCACTTT.

This clonotype has at least ten counts. This chain's CDR3 is CASSLDGRDSSYNSPLHF. CDR3 in DNA: TGTGCCAGCAGCTTAGACGGGCGTGACTCGTCCTATAATTCACCCCTCCACTTT. The V gene is TRBV7-2, the J gene TRBJ1-6; D unresolved. The CDR3 is made up of 18 amino acids. The V gene lost 1 base and the J gene lost 1 base, with 14 bases spanning the gap. From germline, CDR1 is SGHTA and CDR2 FQGNSA.

On this clonotype itself: This may be a read error, as it is one base from a much larger clone. V is TRBV29-1 and J is TRBJ2-1, with 10 bases matching TRBD2. The tail of the sequence fits TRBJ2-7 better, so the J call may be wrong. This CDR3 has 15 residues. CDR1 is SQVTM and CDR2 is ANQGSEA in the germline V gene. This chain's CDR3 is CSVELLAGEFNEQYF. The CDR3 coding sequence is TGCAGCGTTGAATTGCTAGCGGGGGAATTCAATGAGCAGTACTTC.

This clonotype was observed many times. The chain couples TRBV5-1 to TRBJ2-7; tentative D call: TRBD1 (6 bases). The V gene's germline CDR1 is SGHRS and CDR2 YFSETQ. The CDR3 has 18 amino acids. The V gene lost 0 bases and the J gene lost 4 bases, with 23 bases spanning the gap. The CDR3 DNA sequence: TGCGCCAGCAGCTTGGCCAGGAGCGACCAGGGGTTCCTTTACGAGCAGTACTTC. It encodes CASSLARSDQGFLYEQYF.

This clonotype was found many times. The J gene is TRBJ2-3, the V gene TRBV6-2 or TRBV6-3; the D gene could be TRBD1 or TRBD2 (5 bases each). The CDR3 consists of 13 residues. The V end was cut by 2 bases, the J end by 4 bases, with 7 bases between. In germline, CDR1 is MNHEY, CDR2 SVGEGT. In nucleotides, the CDR3 is TGTGCCAGCAGTTACATGGGACCAGATACGCAGTATTTT. This translates into CASSYMGPDTQYF.

The chain links TRBV6-1 to TRBJ1-1; D unresolved. CDR1 is MNHNS, CDR2 SASEGT, per germline. Trimming took off 3 bases at V and 1 base at J, with 6 bases between the two ends. The CDR3 loop spans 13 amino acids. The CDR3 is CASSERGNTEAFF. The CDR3 DNA reads as TGTGCCAGCAGTGAGCGTGGGAACACTGAAGCTTTCTTT.

In the case of this clonotype: One end of the junction does not line up with germline, which may come from a read error. The CDR3 sequence is CARSLRGGDPGANVLTF. The CDR3 bases are TGTGCCCGCAGCCTCAGGGGTGGGGACCCTGGGGCCAACGTCCTGACTTTC. J is TRBJ2-6 and V is TRBV5-8, with TRBD1 as a possible D gene (6 bases). Germline V gives CDR1 SGHTS, CDR2 YDEGEE. CDR3 length: 17 residues.

V is TRBV7-9 and J is TRBJ2-2; D may be TRBD2 (5 bases). V dropped 5 bases and J dropped 0 bases, with 16 bases sitting between them. CDR1 is SEHNR, CDR2 FQNEAQ, per germline (reference sequence). CDR3 length equals 17 residues. This chain's CDR3 is CASSPITPGANTGELFF. CDR3 nucleotide sequence: TGTGCCAGCAGCCCAATTACCCCCGGGGCGAACACCGGGGAGCTGTTTTTT. The full variable domain, completed using reference TRBV7-9 and TRBJ2-2, is DTGVSQNPRHKITKRGQNVTFRCDPISEHNRLYWYRQTLGQGPEFLTYFQNEAQLEKSRLLSDRFSAERPKGSFSTLEIQRTEQGDSAMYLCASSPITPGANTGELFFGEGSRLTVL.

The chain is built from TRBV7-9 and TRBJ1-2; D not resolved. V lost 1 base and J lost 0, with 9 bases in between. CDR1 is SEHNR, CDR2 FQNEAQ, per germline (reference sequence). The CDR3 consists of 15 residues. The CDR3 is CASSLEFNANYGYTF. CDR3 coding DNA: TGTGCCAGCAGCTTAGAGTTTAACGCTAACTATGGCTACACCTTC.

This clonotype has a count of ten or more. V and J are TRBV7-2 and TRBJ2-3; 12 bases align to TRBD2. Germline CDR1 and CDR2: SGHTA and FQGNSA. The V and J ends lost 4 bases and 5 bases, in that order; junction bases with no gene match: 10. The CDR3 runs 17 residues. CDR3 nucleotides: TGTGCCAGCAGCTCCAGAACTAGCGGGGGGAAGCAAGATACGCAGTATTTT. Encoded protein: CASSSRTSGGKQDTQYF.

Many counts were recorded for this clonotype. This chain connects TRBV7-8 to TRBJ2-7; D unresolved. Germline loops: CDR1 SGHVS, CDR2 FQNEAQ. The germline V and J ends were trimmed by 0 bases and 3 bases, with 9 bases remaining between them. The CDR3 is 14 amino acids. The CDR3 is CASSLASPGYEQYF. CDR3 DNA: TGTGCCAGCAGCTTAGCGTCGCCAGGCTACGAGCAGTACTTC.

There are many counts of this clonotype. V usage is TRBV20-1 and J usage is TRBJ2-5; the D is unclear. V was clipped by 6 bases and J by 1 base, with 12 bases between them. CDR3 length equals 13 residues. Germline CDR1 DFQATT, CDR2 SNEGSKA (reference sequence). CDR3 DNA: TGCAGTGCCCCCCGATCCCTCCAAGAGACCCAGTACTTC. As protein: CSAPRSLQETQYF.

This sequence joins TRBV28 and TRBJ1-1, with a tentative D call TRBD1 (5 bases). Germline V gene sequence: CDR1 MDHEN, CDR2 SYDVKM. The CDR3 is 13 residues long. V was trimmed by 6 bases and J by 10 bases, leaving 18 bases between them. The CDR3 nucleotides read TGTGCCAGCAGCCAAGGGGTTGGGAGTGGAGCTTTCTTT. Translation: CASSQGVGSGAFF.

V is TRBV12-3 or TRBV12-4 and J is TRBJ2-3; D is possibly TRBD1 or TRBD2 (5 bases each). This CDR3 region has 17 residues. Trimming cost V 5 bases and J 13 bases, with 31 bases left between them. The CDR3 protein is CASSATPGPRGADAEYF. The CDR3 region has the DNA TGTGCCAGCAGTGCCACCCCGGGACCCCGGGGCGCAGATGCGGAGTATTTT.